The 10 T cell receptor beta chains below come from one sample, sequenced in a study of prognosis after radiotherapy for stage I lung cancer. Using two-round multiplex PCR, the authors amplified TCR beta CDR3 from genomic DNA. Primers specific to each TRBV and TRBJ gene drove first-round PCR. TCRdb processed the multiplex PCR reads anew with MiXCR; each CDR3 protein has one entry. The sample records roughly 29,000 distinct CDR3 sequences, around 32% being singletons. The sample consisted of PBMCs, taken before or after stereotactic body radiation therapy (not recorded which). The receptors stem from a donor aged 50 or older with non-small cell lung cancer.

J is TRBJ1-6 and V is TRBV5-1; D remains ambiguous. Trimming pared 4 bases from V and 9 bases from J, leaving 23 bases between. This CDR3 is 17 amino acids long. CDR1 is SGHRS and CDR2 is YFSETQ in the germline V gene. The CDR3 bases are TGCGCCAGCAGCCGGACCACCGGGCCCGGCGAGGGTTCACCCCTCCACTTT. It specifies CASSRTTGPGEGSPLHF.

This clonotype was seen ten or more times. The CDR3: CASSTTGVGQPQHF. The DNA for the CDR3 is TGTGCCAGCAGCACGACAGGAGTAGGTCAGCCCCAGCATTTT. This chain joins TRBV7-2 and TRBJ1-5, with D perhaps matching TRBD1 (6 bases). The V end lost 5 bases, the J end lost 6 bases, and 14 bases lay between the germline ends. The CDR3 runs to 14 residues. Germline V gives CDR1 SGHTA, CDR2 FQGNSA.

This clonotype was observed at least ten times. The chain links TRBV6-2 or TRBV6-3 to TRBJ1-5, with 10 bases that match TRBD1. The CDR3 loop spans 15 amino acids. Per the germline V gene, CDR1 is MNHEY and CDR2 is SVGEGT. V trimming: 9 bases; J trimming: 6 bases; junction bases outside the gene matches: 11. This CDR3 is CASSDRGRGSQPQHF. CDR3 bases: TGTGCCAGTTCTGACAGGGGGCGAGGTTCTCAGCCCCAGCATTTT.

This clonotype was detected many times. The chain employs TRBV2 and TRBJ2-5; 8 nucleotides align to TRBD2. This CDR3 has 15 amino acids. Germline assignment: CDR1 SNHLY and CDR2 FYNNEI. Losses at the gene ends were 1 base for V and 0 bases for J; bases not matched to a gene: 1. The CDR3 sequence: CASSEEGLDQETQYF. For the CDR3, the DNA is TGTGCCAGCAGTGAAGAGGGACTAGACCAAGAGACCCAGTACTTC. The complete variable domain, with remaining parts taken from reference TRBV2 and TRBJ2-5, reads EPEVTQTPSHQVTQMGQEVILRCVPISNHLYFYWYRQILGQKVEFLVSFYNNEISEKSEIFDDQFSVERPDGSNFTLKIRSTKLEDSAMYFCASSEEGLDQETQYFGPGTRLLVL.

This clonotype appeared a few times. Being one base from a much bigger clone, this may be a read error. The chain combines TRBV2 with TRBJ2-4; D unclear. CDR1 SNHLY and CDR2 FYNNEI come from the germline V gene. The V gene lost 8 bases and the J gene lost 7 bases, with 12 bases spanning the gap. CDR3 size: 12 residues. This chain's CDR3 is CASRAARNIQYF. CDR3 in DNA: TGTGCCAGCCGAGCCGCAAGGAACATTCAGTACTTC.

Ten or more counts support this clonotype. The chain joins TRBV6-5 to TRBJ1-4; D possibly corresponds to TRBD1 (6 bases). The V and J ends lost 4 bases and 3 bases respectively, with 12 bases between them. The CDR3 has 15 residues. CDR1 and CDR2 from the germline V gene are MNHEY and SVGAGI. The chain's CDR3 is CASSSGGIANEKLFF. The CDR3 DNA is TGTGCCAGCAGTTCCGGGGGCATTGCTAATGAAAAACTGTTTTTT.

At least ten counts were recorded for this clonotype. The V and J genes are TRBV12-3 or TRBV12-4 and TRBJ2-1, with 7 bases matching TRBD2. The CDR3 is made up of 14 amino acids. Trimming cost V 1 base and J 8 bases; bases outside gene matches: 5. The DNA of the CDR3 is TGTGCCAGCAGTTTAGGGGACTACGGAGATGAGCAGTTCTTC. It yields the protein CASSLGDYGDEQFF.

This clonotype qualifies as medium-sized. The chain uses TRBV20-1 and TRBJ1-6, with D maybe TRBD1 (5 bases). The CDR3 runs to 12 residues. Germline V CDR1 and CDR2: DFQATT, SNEGSKA (reference sequence). V lost 0 bases to trimming and J lost 9 bases, with 6 bases between them. CDR3 DNA: TGCAGTGCTAGAGATCAGGGTTCACCCCTCCACTTT. Protein: CSARDQGSPLHF.

This clonotype was recorded at least ten times. V and J are TRBV19 and TRBJ1-1; possibly TRBD1 for D (6 bases). Trimming took off 3 bases at V and 5 bases at J, with 16 bases between the two ends. CDR1 is LNHDA, CDR2 SQIVND, per germline (reference sequence). The CDR3 is 15 residues long. CDR3 nucleotides: TGTGCCAGTAGTATGTTCCAGGGGATGGAGACTGAAGCTTTCTTT. Protein product: CASSMFQGMETEAFF.

This clonotype came up many times. The CDR3 sequence is CSARDLRGTSSYEQFF. In DNA, the CDR3 is TGCAGTGCTAGAGATTTAAGGGGGACTAGTAGCTATGAGCAGTTCTTC. This chain links TRBV20-1 with TRBJ2-1, with 8 bases fitting TRBD2. Per the germline V gene, CDR1 is DFQATT and CDR2 is SNEGSKA (reference sequence). Trimming took 0 bases from V and 8 from J; bases not matched to a gene: 12. The CDR3 totals 16 residues.